These 30 T cell receptor beta chains originate from one sample sequenced in a study of blood T cell repertoires in COVID-19. Only in-frame clones appear in the TCRdb table, and some are missing; sequencing was by immunoSEQ multiplex PCR. The sample has around 170,000 clones, around 80% seen once; the top ten hold approximately 8.4%. The sample comprised PBMCs or T cells enriched from blood (not recorded which). The receptors derive from a woman in her forties or fifties who had recovered from COVID-19.

This clone has only one observation. The DNA of the CDR3 is TGTGCCAGCAGACAGGGGTTGGGCAATGAGCAGTTCTTC. Its translation: CASRQGLGNEQFF. This chain links TRBV28 with TRBJ2-1; 7 nucleotides match TRBD1. V lost 6 bases and J lost 6; bases outside the gene matches: 5. The CDR3 has 13 amino acids. Germline CDR1 reads MDHEN; CDR2 reads SYDVKM.

The rearrangement uses TRBV4-1 and TRBJ1-1; D is unclear. Trimming removed 0 bases from V and 1 base from J, with 6 bases in between. Germline-derived CDR1 and CDR2 are MGHRA and YSYEKL. This CDR3 is built from 14 residues. The CDR3 protein is CASSQDSENTEAFF. The DNA of the CDR3 is TGCGCCAGCAGCCAAGATTCAGAGAACACTGAAGCTTTCTTT.

This rearrangement joins TRBV5-1 to TRBJ1-5; tentative D call: TRBD1 (5 bases). The CDR3 covers 13 residues. Germline CDR1 SGHRS, CDR2 YFSETQ. V shed 0 bases and J shed 7 bases, with 8 bases lying between them. The CDR3 DNA is TGCGCCAGCAGCTTGGAGGGGTTGCAGCCCCAGCATTTT. Translated, it gives CASSLEGLQPQHF.

The chain couples TRBV29-1 to TRBJ1-2; D is uncertain. The CDR3 is 15 amino acids. Between the trimmed V and J ends, which lost 1 base and 3 bases, there was a span of 15 bases. Germline V gene sequence: CDR1 SQVTM, CDR2 ANQGSEA. CDR3 residues: CSVEGGQQFYYGYTF. In DNA form, the CDR3 reads TGCAGCGTTGAAGGAGGGCAACAATTCTACTATGGCTACACCTTC.

This chain connects TRBV11-3 to TRBJ2-2; 7 bases fit TRBD2. The CDR3 consists of 15 residues. V trimming: 1 base; J trimming: 2 bases; junction bases outside the gene matches: 1. Per germline, CDR1 SGHNT and CDR2 YENEEA. The CDR3 here is CASSLAGGNTGELFF. DNA of the CDR3: TGTGCCAGCAGCTTAGCGGGAGGTAACACCGGGGAGCTGTTTTTT.

The V call is TRBV4-2, the J call TRBJ2-1, with D maybe TRBD2 (5 bases). The CDR3 runs 14 residues. Germline CDR1 is LGHNA and CDR2 is YNFKEQ. The V end lost 0 bases, the J end lost 5 bases, and 8 bases lay between the germline ends. The CDR3 loop is CASSQERANNEQFF. The CDR3, as DNA: TGTGCCAGCAGCCAAGAGCGGGCTAACAATGAGCAGTTCTTC.

The chain combines TRBV12-5 with TRBJ2-1; tentatively, D is TRBD1 (5 bases). Germline V gene lookup returns CDR1 LGHNT and CDR2 FRNRAP. Trimming took off 5 bases at V and 5 bases at J, with 22 bases between the two ends. The CDR3 has 17 amino acids. The DNA for the CDR3 is TGTGCTAGTGGTCCCCCCGGCGATGGACAAGGTCACAATGAGCAGTTCTTC. Its protein product is CASGPPGDGQGHNEQFF.

The chain couples TRBV7-2 to TRBJ1-2, with D possibly being TRBD1 (6 bases). Trimming cost V 5 bases and J 0 bases, with 13 bases left between them. CDR1 is SGHTA, CDR2 FQGNSA, per germline. This CDR3 is 15 amino acids long. CDR3 DNA: TGTGCCAGCAGCATCCTACAGGGCTCTAACTATGGCTACACCTTC. Protein product: CASSILQGSNYGYTF.

The chain employs TRBV7-2 and TRBJ2-7; 7 nucleotides line up with TRBD2. The CDR3 length is 17 residues. V was pared by 1 base and J by 6 bases, with 15 bases of the junction left unmatched. From germline, CDR1 is SGHTA and CDR2 FQGNSA. The CDR3 spells CASSLGGTGTINREQYF. CDR3 in DNA: TGTGCCAGCAGCTTAGGGGGGACCGGGACTATTAATCGCGAGCAGTACTTC.

The V call is TRBV7-2, the J call TRBJ2-2; a possible D gene is TRBD2 (5 bases). CDR1 SGHTA and CDR2 FQGNSA come from the germline V gene. The CDR3 length is 14 residues. V dropped 5 bases and J dropped 6 bases, with 13 bases sitting between them. This chain's CDR3 is CASSVRASPGELFF. CDR3 nucleotides: TGTGCCAGCAGCGTGAGGGCCTCACCCGGGGAGCTGTTTTTT.

This clone has a single count. The chain has TRBV10-2 and TRBJ1-3; 7 bases are a match to TRBD1. The germline V gene encodes CDR1 WSHSY and CDR2 SAAADI. The CDR3 sequence is 16 residues long. Unmatched junction bases numbered 6, after V lost 3 bases and J lost 1 base. The CDR3 here is CASSDPPQGSGNTIYF. DNA of the CDR3: TGCGCCAGCAGTGACCCACCACAGGGGTCTGGAAACACCATATATTTT.

V gene TRBV2 combines with J gene TRBJ1-2, with a tentative D call TRBD1 (6 bases). The CDR3 extends over 14 amino acids. V lost 5 bases and J 8 bases, leaving 18 bases between the germline ends. Looked up from germline, CDR1 is SNHLY and CDR2 is FYNNEI. CDR3 region: CASSSDRTSRGYTF. CDR3 nucleotides: TGTGCCAGCAGTTCTGACAGGACAAGCAGGGGCTACACCTTC.

The rearrangement joins TRBV6-1 to TRBJ2-7; weak D call: TRBD1 (5 bases). Germline values: CDR1 MNHNS, CDR2 SASEGT. The ends were cut back, 1 base at V and 4 bases at J, with 11 bases in the middle. This CDR3 is built from 14 residues. In nucleotides, the CDR3 is TGTGCCAGCAGTGAAGACCCAGGGTTTTACGAGCAGTACTTC. This codes for CASSEDPGFYEQYF.

V gene TRBV4-2 combines with J gene TRBJ2-4; 10 nucleotides align to TRBD1. The V gene end was trimmed by 4 bases and the J gene end by 5 bases; junction bases not matched to a gene: 5. CDR3 length equals 15 residues. CDR1 LGHNA and CDR2 YNFKEQ come from the germline V gene. CDR3: CASSRYGTGENIQYF. The CDR3 bases are TGTGCCAGCAGCCGGTACGGGACAGGGGAAAACATTCAGTACTTC.

V usage is TRBV20-1 and J usage is TRBJ1-1; 8 bases align to TRBD1. The V and J ends lost 5 bases and 11 bases, in that order; junction bases with no gene match: 7. This CDR3 has 11 amino acids. The V gene's germline CDR1 is DFQATT and CDR2 SNEGSKA (reference sequence). The CDR3 region is CSAPGQGEAFF. DNA of the CDR3: TGCAGTGCTCCCGGACAGGGTGAGGCTTTCTTT.

This clone showed up just a few times. A junction boundary mismatches the germline segment, possibly from a read error. The CDR3 is CASRLGLASSDTQYF. The CDR3 DNA reads TGTGCCAGCAGATTAGGGCTAGCGAGTTCAGATACGCAGTATTTT. The J gene is TRBJ2-3, the V gene TRBV11-2, with D possibly being TRBD2 (6 bases). The length of the CDR3 is 15 residues. Per the germline V gene, CDR1 is SGHAT and CDR2 is FQNNGV.

The genes are TRBV9 and TRBJ1-2; 9 bases are shared with TRBD1. V shed 5 bases and J 8 bases; nucleotides not matched to a gene: 7. Germline CDR1 reads SGDLS; CDR2 reads YYNGEE. The CDR3 totals 13 residues. The CDR3 region is CASRGDRAEGYTF. The DNA of the CDR3 is TGTGCCAGCAGGGGGGACAGGGCGGAGGGCTACACCTTC.

The chain combines TRBV5-1 with TRBJ2-3, with 14 bases matching TRBD2. CDR1 and CDR2 from the germline V gene are SGHRS and YFSETQ. CDR3 length equals 16 residues. J was trimmed by 4 bases and V by 4 bases; bases with no gene match: 5. CDR3 sequence (DNA): TGCGCCAGCAGCAATACGGGACTAGCGGGGGCAGATACGCAGTATTTT. Translating gives CASSNTGLAGADTQYF.

This clone was seen just once. This chain joins TRBV20-1 and TRBJ2-6, with 12 bases that match TRBD1. The CDR3 contains 19 residues. V trimming: 4 bases; J trimming: 1 base; junction bases outside the gene matches: 11. Germline V gene sequence: CDR1 DFQATT, CDR2 SNEGSKA (reference sequence). The CDR3 protein is CSAIEGGDRGHSGANVLTF. The CDR3 nucleotides read TGCAGTGCTATTGAGGGTGGGGACAGGGGGCATTCTGGGGCCAACGTCCTGACTTTC.

The CDR3 sequence: CATFDWEHYEQYF. The CDR3, as DNA: TGTGCCACCTTTGATTGGGAGCACTACGAGCAGTACTTC. The V call is TRBV6-4, the J call TRBJ2-7, with D perhaps matching TRBD2 (5 bases). The germline V gene encodes CDR1 MRHNA and CDR2 SNTAGT. V gave up 10 bases and J gave up 3 bases, with 16 bases separating them. The CDR3 has 13 amino acids.

V usage is TRBV29-1 and J usage is TRBJ2-1; 7 nucleotides line up with TRBD1. The CDR3 consists of 13 residues. CDR1 and CDR2 from the germline V gene are SQVTM and ANQGSEA. The J segment lost 6 bases and the V segment lost 7 bases, leaving 9 bases of the junction unmatched. The CDR3 DNA reads as TGCAGCGCCCGACAGGGTCCGGCCAATGAGCAGTTCTTC. Its protein is CSARQGPANEQFF.

CDR3 residues: CATSRDRVSYGYTF. The DNA of the CDR3 is TGTGCCACCAGTCGGGACAGGGTTAGCTATGGCTACACCTTC. V is TRBV15 and J is TRBJ1-2; 9 bases are shared with TRBD1. The CDR3 consists of 14 residues. Germline V lookup: CDR1 LNHNV, CDR2 YYDKDF (reference sequence). V lost 6 bases and J lost 4; bases outside the gene matches: 6. The full variable domain, in which reference TRBV15 and TRBJ1-2 provide the parts outside the CDR3, is DAMVIQNPRYQVTQFGKPVTLSCSQTLNHNVMYWYQQKSSQAPKLLFHYYDKDFNNEADTPDNFQSRRPNTSFCFLDIRSPGLGDTAMYLCATSRDRVSYGYTFGSGTRLTVV.

The chain couples TRBV4-1 to TRBJ1-2, with TRBD1 identical over 7 bases. This CDR3 spans 14 amino acids. V lost 5 bases, J lost 5 bases, and 8 bases stayed unmatched. The germline V gene has CDR1 MGHRA and CDR2 YSYEKL. CDR3 sequence reads: CASSEIDREYGYTF. The CDR3 nucleotides read TGCGCCAGCAGCGAAATCGACAGGGAGTATGGCTACACCTTC.

V gene TRBV14 combines with J gene TRBJ2-7; 7 bases align to TRBD1. Germline CDR1 is SGHDN and CDR2 is FVKESK. The junction had 3 bases not matched to a gene; V was cut back by 4 bases and J by 3 bases. The length of the CDR3 is 13 residues. The CDR3 loop reads CASSPRDSYEQYF. The CDR3 bases are TGTGCCAGCAGCCCCCGGGACAGCTACGAGCAGTACTTC. Together with reference TRBV14 and TRBJ2-7, the CDR3 gives the full variable domain: EAGVTQFPSHSVIEKGQTVTLRCDPISGHDNLYWYRRVMGKEIKFLLHFVKESKQDESGMPNNRFLAERTGGTYSTLKVQPAELEDSGVYFCASSPRDSYEQYFGPGTRLTVT.

This sequence joins TRBV2 and TRBJ2-7, with D hard to call. The germline gives CDR1 SNHLY, CDR2 FYNNEI. V shed 3 bases and J shed 4 bases, with 7 bases lying between them. The CDR3 extends over 12 amino acids. CDR3 sequence: CASSEAEYEQYF. CDR3 sequence (DNA): TGTGCCAGCAGTGAGGCAGAATACGAGCAGTACTTC.

V is TRBV28 and J is TRBJ2-3, with D perhaps TRBD2 (6 bases). The V end was cut by 6 bases, the J end by 5 bases, with 21 bases between. Germline V gene data show CDR1 as MDHEN and CDR2 as SYDVKM. The length of the CDR3 is 16 residues. The CDR3 sequence: CASSRRGGGMGDTQYF. The CDR3 DNA sequence: TGTGCCAGCAGCCGAAGGGGAGGCGGAATGGGAGATACGCAGTATTTT.

J is TRBJ2-2 and V is TRBV27, with 11 bases aligning to TRBD2. The CDR3 sequence is 16 residues long. V lost 7 bases to trimming and J lost 8 bases; unmatched junction nucleotides: 12. Looked up from germline, CDR1 is MNHEY and CDR2 is SMNVEV (reference sequence). The CDR3: CASTVGLAGGRGELFF. The CDR3 DNA sequence: TGTGCCAGCACAGTCGGCCTAGCGGGAGGAAGGGGGGAGCTGTTTTTT.

CDR3 nucleotides: TGTGCCAGCAGCTTGGGGGACAGGGGATCTGAAGCTTTCTTT. This codes for CASSLGDRGSEAFF. The V and J genes are TRBV7-9 and TRBJ1-1; 10 positions agree with TRBD1. J was trimmed by 6 bases and V by 3 bases; bases with no gene match: 4. In germline, CDR1 is SEHNR, CDR2 FQNEAQ (reference sequence). This CDR3 has 14 amino acids.

CDR3 nucleotides: TGTGCCAGCAGCTTCTGCCCGGACAGGGAGGGCTATGGCTACACCTTC. It yields the protein CASSFCPDREGYGYTF. This rearrangement joins TRBV21-1 to TRBJ1-2; the table's D call TRBD1 went unverified against the DNA. TRBV21-1 is a pseudogene locus. This CDR3 spans 16 amino acids.

This chain links TRBV27 with TRBJ1-4; 9 bases map to TRBD1. This CDR3 contains 15 residues. Germline CDR1 is MNHEY and CDR2 is SMNVEV (reference sequence). V lost 5 bases, J lost 7 bases, and 8 bases stayed unmatched. The CDR3 is CASSHRGLVSEKLFF. The CDR3 nucleotides are TGTGCCAGCAGTCACAGGGGGCTCGTATCTGAAAAACTGTTTTTT.